Below, 20 T cell receptor beta chains from the same sample are listed, as sequenced in a study of T cells after yellow fever vaccination. TCRdb reprocessed the 5' RACE reads with MiXCR, giving one entry per CDR3 protein. The data hold about 130,000 distinct CDR3 sequences, with 6.6% observed a single time. The material sequenced was CD4+ T cells sorted from PBMCs, taken 10 days after the yellow fever booster vaccination. Source of these receptors: a man aged 30 to 39 who received the YFV17D yellow fever vaccine.

Comments on this clonotype: Since a much larger clone is just one base distant, this may be a read error. The chain joins TRBV18 to TRBJ2-4; tentative D call: TRBD2 (5 bases). V was cut by 0 bases and J by 0 bases, with 12 bases left in between. The CDR3 length is 17 residues. Germline-derived CDR1 and CDR2 are KGHSH and LQKENI. The CDR3 region has the DNA TGTGCCAGCTCACCACCTCAGCGGCGCATAGCCAAAAACATTCAGTACTTC. Its translation is CASSPPQRRIAKNIQYF.

The chain employs TRBV11-2 and TRBJ2-1; TRBD2 might be the D (7 bases). V shed 6 bases and J shed 0 bases, with 27 bases lying between them. The CDR3 totals 20 residues. Germline CDR1 and CDR2: SGHAT and FQNNGV. For the CDR3, the DNA is TGTGCCAGCAGGGGCCGGGACACGGGCGTGCGGGAGAACTCCTACAATGAGCAGTTCTTC. It translates to CASRGRDTGVRENSYNEQFF. Combining the CDR3 with reference TRBV11-2 and TRBJ2-1 gives the whole variable domain EAGVAQSPRYKIIEKRQSVAFWCNPISGHATLYWYQQILGQGPKLLIQFQNNGVVDDSQLPKDRFSAERLKGVDSTLKIQPAKLEDSAVYLCASRGRDTGVRENSYNEQFFGPGTRLTVL.

Ten or more counts support this clonotype. The rearrangement joins TRBV19 to TRBJ2-5; tentative D call: TRBD1 (6 bases). CDR3 size: 14 residues. Germline CDR1 and CDR2: LNHDA and SQIVND (reference sequence). Trimming left V 6 bases short and J 5 bases short, with 16 bases between. The CDR3 spells CASSPQGRRETQYF. The DNA of the CDR3 is TGTGCCAGTAGCCCACAGGGCAGGAGGGAGACCCAGTACTTC.

This clonotype was seen more than once but under ten times. This sequence joins TRBV6-2 or TRBV6-3 and TRBJ1-1; perhaps TRBD1 as D (5 bases). Trimming pared 6 bases from V and 1 base from J, leaving 12 bases between. CDR3 length: 14 residues. Germline V lookup: CDR1 MNHEY, CDR2 SVGEGT. CDR3 sequence: CASSYRQTNTEAFF. DNA for the CDR3: TGTGCCAGCAGCTATAGACAGACGAACACTGAAGCTTTCTTT.

This clonotype has ten or more counts. The chain has TRBV29-1 and TRBJ2-7; D gene uncertain. Germline CDR1 and CDR2: SQVTM and ANQGSEA. V lost 4 bases and J 0 bases, leaving 7 bases between the germline ends. The CDR3 runs 12 residues. The CDR3 protein is CSVGITSYEQYF. The CDR3 region has the DNA TGCAGCGTTGGTATCACCTCCTACGAGCAGTACTTC.

This clonotype was counted many times. V is TRBV9 and J is TRBJ1-2, with a weak D call TRBD1 (5 bases). CDR1 is SGDLS, CDR2 YYNGEE, per germline. The CDR3 is 14 residues long. Trimming took 1 base from V and 8 from J, leaving 15 bases between them. CDR3 sequence (DNA): TGTGCCAGCAGCGTAACGCAGGGCCGAGAGGGCTACACCTTC. It encodes CASSVTQGREGYTF.

Ten or more counts support this clonotype. This chain uses TRBV7-2 with TRBJ2-1; D is perhaps TRBD2 (5 bases). Trimming left V 5 bases short and J 12 bases short, with 20 bases between. The length of the CDR3 is 14 residues. Per the germline V gene, CDR1 is SGHTA and CDR2 is FQGNSA. The CDR3 loop is CASSPGRGSNVQFF. CDR3 in DNA: TGTGCCAGCAGCCCCGGACGCGGGTCGAACGTGCAGTTCTTC.

This clonotype was observed at least ten times. The J gene is TRBJ2-3, the V gene TRBV24-1; D not certain. Trimming shortened V by 0 bases and J by 7 bases, and 4 bases separated the two germline ends. Germline V lookup: CDR1 KGHDR, CDR2 SFDVKD. This CDR3 has 12 residues. CDR3 residues: CATSDLRYTQYF. The CDR3 nucleotides are TGTGCCACCAGTGATTTGAGATATACGCAGTATTTT.

This clonotype was counted many times. The chain couples TRBV11-3 to TRBJ2-3; D is uncertain. V lost 1 base to trimming and J lost 0 bases, with 8 bases between them. The CDR3 extends over 15 amino acids. Germline V gene data show CDR1 as SGHNT and CDR2 as YENEEA. CDR3 DNA sequence: TGTGCCAGCAGCTTAGGTCTGGGAAGCACAGATACGCAGTATTTT. Encoded protein: CASSLGLGSTDTQYF.

This chain links TRBV7-6 with TRBJ2-3; a weak D match, TRBD2 (5 bases). Per germline, CDR1 SGHVS and CDR2 FNYEAQ. Trimming left V 5 bases short and J 5 bases short, with 14 bases between. The CDR3 spans 14 residues. In nucleotides, the CDR3 is TGTGCCAGCAGCCCATCCCCCGGGGTAGATACGCAGTATTTT. Protein sequence: CASSPSPGVDTQYF. Variable domain in full (rest from reference TRBV7-6 and TRBJ2-3): GAGVSQSPRYKVTKRGQDVALRCDPISGHVSLYWYRQALGQGPEFLTYFNYEAQQDKSGLPNDRFSAERPEGSISTLTIQRTEQRDSAMYRCASSPSPGVDTQYFGPGTRLTVL.

Many counts were recorded for this clonotype. The chain combines TRBV24-1 with TRBJ2-5; D unresolved. Germline V CDR1 and CDR2: KGHDR, SFDVKD. V dropped 3 bases and J dropped 5 bases, with 9 bases sitting between them. This CDR3 comprises 13 residues. The CDR3 protein is CATSDHASETQYF. As DNA, the CDR3 is TGTGCCACCAGTGATCACGCGAGCGAGACCCAGTACTTC.

This CDR3 is CSASSGTGIGYTF. The CDR3 DNA sequence: TGCAGTGCTAGTTCTGGGACAGGGATCGGCTACACCTTC. The V gene is TRBV20-1, the J gene TRBJ1-2; 9 nucleotides match TRBD1. Trimming cost V 3 bases and J 8 bases; bases outside gene matches: 7. The germline gives CDR1 DFQATT, CDR2 SNEGSKA (reference sequence). The CDR3 totals 13 residues.

The chain is built from TRBV11-3 and TRBJ2-1; TRBD2 aligns across 10 bases. The germline gives CDR1 SGHNT, CDR2 YENEEA. After removal of 4 bases from V and 9 bases from J, the junction contained 6 bases not matched to a gene. This CDR3 is built from 14 residues. Written as DNA, the CDR3 is TGTGCCAGCAGCTCGTTAGCGGGAGGAGGTGAGCAGTTCTTC. Amino acid sequence: CASSSLAGGGEQFF.

This chain uses TRBV12-3 or TRBV12-4 with TRBJ2-5, with 11 bases identical to TRBD2. With V trimmed by 2 bases and J by 7 bases, 6 bases remained unmatched. The CDR3 spans 15 residues. For the CDR3, the DNA is TGTGCCAGCAGTTTACAACTAGCGGGAGCAGCGACCCAGTACTTC. Translating it yields CASSLQLAGAATQYF.

This clonotype was seen ten or more times. The CDR3 DNA is TGTGCCAGCAGCTTTACCCGGGGTGACTACGAGCAGTACTTC. Translation gives CASSFTRGDYEQYF. The chain joins TRBV7-2 to TRBJ2-7; tentatively, D is TRBD2 (5 bases). This CDR3 has 14 residues. Germline V gives CDR1 SGHTA, CDR2 FQGNSA. The V gene lost 3 bases and the J gene lost 3 bases, with 12 bases spanning the gap.

This clonotype was recorded many times. The chain is built from TRBV12-3 or TRBV12-4 and TRBJ2-3; weak D call: TRBD1 (5 bases). The CDR3 length is 13 residues. The V gene lost 3 bases and the J gene lost 3 bases, with 7 bases spanning the gap. CDR3 DNA: TGTGCCAGCAGTTTGACAGTTACAGATACGCAGTATTTT. Its protein product is CASSLTVTDTQYF.

The chain uses TRBV7-2 and TRBJ2-7; D gene uncertain. Trimming pared 1 base from V and 5 bases from J, leaving 6 bases between. This CDR3 has 12 amino acids. Germline V gene sequence: CDR1 SGHTA, CDR2 FQGNSA. CDR3 DNA: TGTGCCAGCAGCTTAGACACTAACGAGCAGTACTTC. This sequence encodes CASSLDTNEQYF. Using reference TRBV7-2 and TRBJ2-7 for the parts outside the CDR3, the full variable domain is GAGVSQSPSNKVTEKGKDVELRCDPISGHTALYWYRQSLGQGLEFLIYFQGNSAPDKSGLPSDRFSAERTGGSVSTLTIQRTQQEDSAVYLCASSLDTNEQYFGPGTRLTVT.

CDR3 sequence: CASSPSLGSAYEQYF. In DNA form, the CDR3 reads TGTGCCAGCTCACCATCTCTCGGGAGCGCGTACGAGCAGTACTTC. The chain joins TRBV18 to TRBJ2-7; possible D gene TRBD2, 6 bases. Germline V CDR1 and CDR2: KGHSH, LQKENI. This CDR3 spans 15 amino acids. V shed 2 bases and J shed 4 bases, with 15 bases lying between them.

This clonotype was recorded at least ten times. This chain uses TRBV20-1 with TRBJ2-3, with no clear D. Trimming took off 1 base at V and 2 bases at J, with 13 bases between the two ends. There are 15 residues in the CDR3. Germline CDR1 is DFQATT and CDR2 is SNEGSKA (reference sequence). CDR3 sequence reads: CSARAPGRVTDTQYF. For the CDR3, the DNA is TGCAGTGCTAGAGCCCCCGGACGGGTCACAGATACGCAGTATTTT.

This clonotype was seen ten or more times. CDR3 nucleotide sequence: TGTGCCAGCAGTCCAGCCCCCCGGACAGCAACCTACGAGCAGTACTTC. Translated: CASSPAPRTATYEQYF. The chain recombines TRBV28 with TRBJ2-7; D might be TRBD1 (6 bases). The CDR3 has 16 amino acids. The V end lost 5 bases, the J end lost 2 bases, and 19 bases lay between the germline ends. Germline-derived CDR1 and CDR2 are MDHEN and SYDVKM.